These 18 T cell receptor beta chains share one sample of origin, sequenced in a study of blood T cell repertoires in COVID-19. Assay used: immunoSEQ multiplex PCR; TCRdb lists only in-frame clones, some missing. The sample shows fewer than 300,000 clones, around 82% of them seen only once. Material: peripheral blood. These receptor sequences come from a woman younger than 35 with acute or convalescent COVID-19.

The chain carries TRBV19 and TRBJ2-7, with TRBD2 as a possible D gene (6 bases). Germline CDR1 reads LNHDA; CDR2 reads SQIVND (reference sequence). Trimming shortened V by 6 bases and J by 0 bases, and 18 bases separated the two germline ends. CDR3 length: 16 amino acids. CDR3 protein: CASSGLGTGSSYEQYF. DNA of the CDR3: TGTGCCAGTAGCGGACTCGGGACTGGGAGCTCCTACGAGCAGTACTTC.

The chain carries TRBV2 and TRBJ2-1; maybe TRBD2 (6 bases). Germline V gene sequence: CDR1 SNHLY, CDR2 FYNNEI. Trimming took 4 bases from V and 7 from J, leaving 11 bases between them. This CDR3 region has 13 residues. Here the CDR3 DNA reads TGTGCCAGCAGTGGTGCAGGGAGGAATGAGCAGTTCTTC. Its protein is CASSGAGRNEQFF.

The chain combines TRBV7-2 with TRBJ1-1; D uncertain. Trimming removed 1 base at V and 6 bases at J, with 12 bases between. CDR3 length: 14 residues. Germline V gene lookup returns CDR1 SGHTA and CDR2 FQGNSA. CDR3 sequence: CASSLESGWSEAFF. The CDR3 nucleotides are TGTGCCAGCAGCTTAGAGTCCGGGTGGTCTGAAGCTTTCTTT.

The rearrangement links TRBV6-5 to TRBJ2-5; D ambiguous. Germline CDR1 MNHEY, CDR2 SVGAGI. CDR3 length: 15 residues. V lost 0 bases and J lost 1, with 9 bases in between. The CDR3 bases are TGTGCCAGCAGTTACTCGTCTAGTCGCCAAGAGACCCAGTACTTC. Translated: CASSYSSSRQETQYF.

This clone was seen a few times. The chain carries TRBV29-1 and TRBJ1-2, with D perhaps matching TRBD1 (5 bases). The CDR3 runs 13 residues. CDR1 is SQVTM and CDR2 is ANQGSEA in the germline V gene. Trimming took 1 base from V and 6 from J, leaving 12 bases between them. The CDR3 is CSVEGGGTHGYTF. The DNA of the CDR3 is TGCAGCGTTGAAGGTGGGGGGACCCATGGCTACACCTTC.

This clone was picked up a small number of times. The rearrangement joins TRBV18 to TRBJ2-6; 7 nucleotides match TRBD1. Germline CDR1 reads KGHSH; CDR2 reads LQKENI. Trimming at V came to 6 bases and at J to 0 bases, leaving 8 bases not matched to a gene. The CDR3 is made up of 17 amino acids. The DNA of the CDR3 is TGTGCCAGCTCCATCGCAGGGGGAAGCTCTGGGGCCAACGTCCTGACTTTC. This gives the protein CASSIAGGSSGANVLTF. The variable domain in full, completed from reference TRBV18 and TRBJ2-6, reads NAGVMQNPRHLVRRRGQEARLRCSPMKGHSHVYWYRQLPEEGLKFMVYLQKENIIDESGMPKERFSAEFPKEGPSILRIQQVVRGDSAAYFCASSIAGGSSGANVLTFGAGSRLTVL.

This chain joins TRBV30 and TRBJ2-1, with TRBD1 matching over 11 bases. J lost 8 bases, V lost 2 bases, and 5 bases had no gene match. The germline V gene encodes CDR1 GTSNPN and CDR2 SVGIG (reference sequence). This CDR3 comprises 14 residues. The CDR3 here is CAWSRDRGFHEQFF. CDR3 coding DNA: TGTGCCTGGAGTCGGGACAGGGGGTTCCATGAGCAGTTCTTC.

The chain uses TRBV2 and TRBJ1-5; D is undetermined. The CDR3 is made up of 15 amino acids. Germline V gene lookup returns CDR1 SNHLY and CDR2 FYNNEI. The V and J ends lost 6 bases and 5 bases respectively, with 17 bases between them. CDR3 sequence reads: CASRAEEGLHQPQHF. Here the CDR3 DNA reads TGTGCCAGCAGGGCCGAGGAGGGCTTGCATCAGCCCCAGCATTTT.

The chain links TRBV10-3 to TRBJ1-6; perhaps TRBD1 as D (5 bases). The CDR3 spans 14 residues. V was clipped by 6 bases and J by 5 bases, with 11 bases between them. The V gene's germline CDR1 is ENHRY and CDR2 SYGVKD. This CDR3 is CAIRGLQNNSPLHF. The CDR3 DNA follows: TGTGCCATCAGGGGACTGCAAAATAATTCACCCCTCCACTTT.

The chain joins TRBV2 to TRBJ2-3; 8 bases fit TRBD1. The V gene end was trimmed by 6 bases and the J gene end by 1 base; junction bases not matched to a gene: 9. The CDR3 length is 16 residues. Per the germline V gene, CDR1 is SNHLY and CDR2 is FYNNEI. The CDR3 bases are TGTGCCAGCAGACGAGACAGGGGTAGGGGCACAGATACGCAGTATTTT. It yields the protein CASRRDRGRGTDTQYF.

The gene calls are TRBV25-1 and TRBJ2-7; 10 bases map to TRBD1. Looked up from germline, CDR1 is MGHDK and CDR2 is SYGVNS. The junction had 2 bases not matched to a gene; V was cut back by 6 bases and J by 3 bases. The CDR3 runs to 13 residues. The CDR3 DNA reads as TGTGCCAGCAGCGGGGACAGGGGCTACGAGCAGTACTTC. Translated, it gives CASSGDRGYEQYF.

Only a few counts were recorded for this clone. The chain has TRBV3-1 (or the pseudogene TRBV3-2) and TRBJ2-1, with D unresolved. Germline CDR1 reads LGHDT; CDR2 reads YNNKEL (reference sequence). The CDR3 has 14 amino acids. V was clipped by 0 bases and J by 6 bases, with 9 bases between them. In nucleotides, the CDR3 is TGTGCCAGCAGCCAAGAGTTTGAGAGCAATGAGCAGTTCTTC. This codes for CASSQEFESNEQFF.

This chain joins TRBV5-4 and TRBJ2-7, with a tentative D call TRBD2 (6 bases). The germline V and J ends were trimmed by 4 bases and 6 bases, with 14 bases remaining between them. Germline V lookup: CDR1 SGHNT, CDR2 YYREEE (reference sequence). The CDR3 spans 13 residues. CDR3 loop: CASSRGEHLEQYF. The CDR3 DNA follows: TGTGCCAGCAGCCGCGGGGAACATCTCGAGCAGTACTTC. The variable domain in full, completed from reference TRBV5-4 and TRBJ2-7, reads ETGVTQSPTHLIKTRGQQVTLRCSSQSGHNTVSWYQQALGQGPQFIFQYYREEENGRGNFPPRFSGLQFPNYSSELNVNALELDDSALYLCASSRGEHLEQYFGPGTRLTVT.

CDR3 protein: CASSLATGFSNQPQHF. The CDR3 DNA reads TGTGCCAGCAGCTTGGCGACAGGGTTTAGCAATCAGCCCCAGCATTTT. The chain joins TRBV5-8 to TRBJ1-5, with TRBD1 matching over 7 bases. Germline V CDR1 and CDR2: SGHTS, YDEGEE. This CDR3 has 16 amino acids. V gave up 0 bases and J gave up 0 bases; unmatched junction bases: 3. The complete variable domain, with remaining parts taken from reference TRBV5-8 and TRBJ1-5, reads EAGVTQSPTHLIKTRGQQATLRCSPISGHTSVYWYQQALGLGLQFLLWYDEGEERNRGNFPPRFSGRQFPNYSSELNVNALELEDSALYLCASSLATGFSNQPQHFGDGTRLSIL.

The chain links TRBV4-3 to TRBJ1-5; 10 positions agree with TRBD1. CDR3 length: 16 amino acids. Germline values: CDR1 LGHNA, CDR2 YSLEER. The junction had 7 bases not matched to a gene; V was cut back by 4 bases and J by 4 bases. The CDR3 DNA reads TGCGCCAGCAGCCCAGGGCCGGGACAGGGGAATCAGCCCCAGCATTTT. Translation: CASSPGPGQGNQPQHF.

V usage is TRBV27 and J usage is TRBJ1-1; TRBD1 aligns across 7 bases. Germline CDR1 and CDR2: MNHEY and SMNVEV (reference sequence). The CDR3 has 14 residues. Trimming removed 2 bases from V and 4 bases from J; junction bases left unmatched: 4. The CDR3 loop reads CASSLKTGTTEAFF. CDR3 coding DNA: TGTGCCAGCAGTTTAAAGACAGGGACCACTGAAGCTTTCTTT.

The rearrangement joins TRBV19 to TRBJ2-7, with 7 bases matching TRBD2. Germline lookup yields CDR1 LNHDA and CDR2 SQIVND (reference sequence). This CDR3 has 14 residues. V shed 8 bases, J shed 4 bases, and the junction held 11 bases outside the gene matches. The CDR3 region is CASSGPGLVYEQYF. CDR3 nucleotide sequence: TGTGCCAGTTCGGGCCCCGGACTAGTTTACGAGCAGTACTTC.

CDR3 sequence reads: CASQTNSGANVLTF. DNA for the CDR3: TGTGCCAGCCAAACAAACTCTGGGGCCAACGTCCTGACTTTC. The chain joins TRBV2 to TRBJ2-6; D unclear. Germline V gene data show CDR1 as SNHLY and CDR2 as FYNNEI. CDR3 length: 14 amino acids. The V gene lost 8 bases and the J gene lost 0 bases, with 8 bases spanning the gap.